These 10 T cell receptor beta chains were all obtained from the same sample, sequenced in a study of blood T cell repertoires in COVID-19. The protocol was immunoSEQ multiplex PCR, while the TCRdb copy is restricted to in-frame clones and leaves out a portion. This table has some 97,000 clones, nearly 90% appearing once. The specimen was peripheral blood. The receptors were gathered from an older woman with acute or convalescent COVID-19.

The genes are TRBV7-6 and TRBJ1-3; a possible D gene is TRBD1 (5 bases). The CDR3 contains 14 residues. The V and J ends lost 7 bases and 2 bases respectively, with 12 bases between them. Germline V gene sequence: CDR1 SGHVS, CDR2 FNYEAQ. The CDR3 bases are TGTGCCAGCACCCCGGGAGGGGCTGGAAACACCATATATTTT. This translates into CASTPGGAGNTIYF.

Here the CDR3 reads CASSSRVGETQYF. The DNA for the CDR3 is TGTGCCAGTAGCTCCAGGGTGGGAGAGACCCAGTACTTC. The J gene is TRBJ2-5, the V gene TRBV19; maybe TRBD1 (5 bases). This CDR3 is built from 13 residues. Germline loops: CDR1 LNHDA, CDR2 SQIVND (reference sequence). V lost 6 bases to trimming and J lost 4 bases, with 12 bases between them.

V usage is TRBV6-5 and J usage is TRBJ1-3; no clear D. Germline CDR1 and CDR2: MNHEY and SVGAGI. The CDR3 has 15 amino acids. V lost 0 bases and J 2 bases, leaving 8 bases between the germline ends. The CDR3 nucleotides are TGTGCCAGCAGTTACTCGACGGGGACTGGAAACACCATATATTTT. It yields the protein CASSYSTGTGNTIYF.

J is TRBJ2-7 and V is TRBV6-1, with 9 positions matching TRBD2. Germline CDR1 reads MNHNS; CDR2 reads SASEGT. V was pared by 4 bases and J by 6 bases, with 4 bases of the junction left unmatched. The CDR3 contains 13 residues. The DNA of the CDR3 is TGTGCCAGCAGTGTAGCGGGAGCGGTCGAGCAGTACGTC. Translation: CASSVAGAVEQYV.

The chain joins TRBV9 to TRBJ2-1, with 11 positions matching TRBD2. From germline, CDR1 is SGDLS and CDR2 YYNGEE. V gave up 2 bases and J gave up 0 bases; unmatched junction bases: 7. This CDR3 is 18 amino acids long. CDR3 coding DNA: TGTGCCAGCAGCGTGGGGACTAGCGGTAGAAGCTCCTACAATGAGCAGTTCTTC. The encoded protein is CASSVGTSGRSSYNEQFF.

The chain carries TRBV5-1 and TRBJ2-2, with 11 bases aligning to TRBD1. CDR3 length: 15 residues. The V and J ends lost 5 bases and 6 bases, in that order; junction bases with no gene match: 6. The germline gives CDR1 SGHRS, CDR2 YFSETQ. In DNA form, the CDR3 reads TGCGCCAGCAGTTATCCGGGACAGGGGGCCGGGGAGCTGTTTTTT. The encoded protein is CASSYPGQGAGELFF.

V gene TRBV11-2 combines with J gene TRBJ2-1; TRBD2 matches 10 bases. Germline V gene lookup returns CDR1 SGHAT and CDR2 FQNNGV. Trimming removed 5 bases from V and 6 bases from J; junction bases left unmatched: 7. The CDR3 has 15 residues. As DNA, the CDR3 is TGTGCCAGCAGCCAGCGGTCTAGCGGGAGCAATGAGCAGTTCTTC. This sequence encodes CASSQRSSGSNEQFF.

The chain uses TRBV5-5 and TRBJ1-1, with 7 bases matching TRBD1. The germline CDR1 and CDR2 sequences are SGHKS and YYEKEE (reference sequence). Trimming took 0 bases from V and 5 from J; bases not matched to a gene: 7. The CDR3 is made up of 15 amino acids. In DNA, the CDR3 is TGTGCCAGCAGCTTGGGGGAGACAGGGCTTACTGAAGCTTTCTTT. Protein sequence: CASSLGETGLTEAFF.

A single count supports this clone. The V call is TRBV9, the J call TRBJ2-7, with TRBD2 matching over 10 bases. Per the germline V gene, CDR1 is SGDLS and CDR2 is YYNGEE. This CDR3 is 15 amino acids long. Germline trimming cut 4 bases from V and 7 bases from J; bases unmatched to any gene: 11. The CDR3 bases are TGTGCCAGCAGCAAAAGAGATAGCGGGAGGCAAGAGCAGTACTTC. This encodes CASSKRDSGRQEQYF.

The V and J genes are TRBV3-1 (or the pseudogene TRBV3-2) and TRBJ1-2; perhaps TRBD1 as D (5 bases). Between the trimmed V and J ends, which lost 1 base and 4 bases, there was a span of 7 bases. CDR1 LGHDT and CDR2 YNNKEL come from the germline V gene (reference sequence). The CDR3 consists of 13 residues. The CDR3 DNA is TGTGCCAGCAGCCAAGGGGGGGTCTATGGCTACACCTTC. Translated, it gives CASSQGGVYGYTF.